This is a list of T cell receptor beta chains from one sample in a study of control samples from healthy donors and cancer patients. Using immunoSEQ multiplex PCR, the repertoire was profiled, and TCRdb retains in-frame clones only, with some absent. The sample records about 150,000 clones, approximately 96% being singletons. The sample consisted of blood. The receptors here all came from a man aged 40-49 years in good health. Both conserved end residues are part of each CDR3. D genes are given only for firm matches. The size field is filled for only some rows; it gives once, few, many or a size class.

j_gene: TRBJ1-1
abundance: .
d_gene: .
v_gene: TRBV11-2
CDR3aa: CASSLVRQGGARATEAFF

j_gene: TRBJ2-1
abundance: .
d_gene: .
v_gene: TRBV7-6
CDR3aa: CASSLGGEYNEQFF

j_gene: TRBJ2-3
abundance: .
d_gene: .
v_gene: TRBV18
CDR3aa: CASSPPSTDTQYF

j_gene: TRBJ2-1
abundance: .
d_gene: .
v_gene: TRBV27
CDR3aa: CASSLSGGNEQFF

j_gene: TRBJ1-1
abundance: .
d_gene: .
v_gene: TRBV5-1
CDR3aa: CASSLVRGTRGSTEAFF

j_gene: TRBJ2-5
abundance: .
d_gene: .
v_gene: TRBV11-2
CDR3aa: CASDAPGPKGETQYF

j_gene: TRBJ2-2
abundance: .
d_gene: TRBD1
v_gene: TRBV15
CDR3aa: CATSRPDRAGELFF

j_gene: TRBJ1-1
abundance: .
d_gene: .
v_gene: TRBV19
CDR3aa: CASSTSRGSVNTEAFF

j_gene: TRBJ1-5
abundance: .
d_gene: TRBD1
v_gene: TRBV15
CDR3aa: CATSRRQGGSNQPQHF

j_gene: TRBJ2-5
abundance: .
d_gene: TRBD1
v_gene: TRBV6-5
CDR3aa: CASSSGSGTERETQYF

j_gene: TRBJ2-1
abundance: .
d_gene: TRBD2
v_gene: TRBV19
CDR3aa: CASSPSGSGGKEQFF

j_gene: TRBJ2-2
abundance: once
d_gene: .
v_gene: TRBV5-6
CDR3aa: CASSYGAGELFF

j_gene: TRBJ2-3
abundance: .
d_gene: TRBD2
v_gene: TRBV6-2/TRBV6-3
CDR3aa: CASSHLAGAGDTQYF

j_gene: TRBJ1-4
abundance: .
d_gene: .
v_gene: TRBV2
CDR3aa: CASKGGGTNEKLFF